This section outlines one T cell receptor beta chain sequence together with its context. Its antigen is not known. This sample is drawn from a study of cytomegalovirus exposure and HLA in healthy donors. General study points: TCR beta V- and J-gene trimming, according to a later analysis, was linked to a missense DCLRE1C variant. Earlier analysis yielded a pattern in which most TCR beta V segments were productive about 90% or about 30% of the time. Analysis performed later showed TCR beta chains linked to HLA being more clonally expanded than equally common others.

The primer mix had 60 Vbeta and 13 Jbeta primers. Libraries were prepared by immunoSEQ multiplex PCR; TCRdb keeps only in-frame clonotypes and omits some of them. The sample includes approximately 260,000 clones, 70% to 90% of them seen just once. This CDR3 spans 14 amino acids. From germline, CDR1 is ENHRY and CDR2 SYGVKD. V was pared by 3 bases and J by 2 bases, with 11 bases between. This clonotype was obtained from a woman aged 40 to 50 in good health and CMV-seropositive. The rearrangement joins TRBV10-3 to TRBJ2-7, with D possibly being TRBD1 (5 bases). The sample was PBMCs. The chain's CDR3 is CAISELGPAYEQYF. The CDR3 coding sequence is TGTGCCATCAGTGAACTGGGGCCTGCCTACGAGCAGTACTTC.